This record concerns one TCR beta chain sequence. Its specificity is unknown. The sample originates from a study of shared clonotypes between healthy human individuals. CDR1 is SGHTA, CDR2 FQGNSA, per germline. Trimming shortened V by 5 bases and J by 4 bases, and 9 bases separated the two germline ends. There are 13 residues in the CDR3. Sequenced by immunoSEQ multiplex PCR; TCRdb stores in-frame clones only, minus some. The data hold about 960,000 clones, with over 75% observed a single time. Notes on the study in general: Estimated richness was generally greater in naive than memory subsets.

This sequence originates from a man aged 18 to 30 in good health. Sequences were obtained from memory CD4+ T cells sorted from blood. Subset here: CD45RA-negative fraction. This rearrangement joins TRBV7-2 to TRBJ1-3, with D perhaps TRBD1 (5 bases). CDR3 residues: CASSGKGGNTIYF. The DNA for the CDR3 is TGTGCCAGCAGCGGAAAGGGGGGAAACACCATATATTTT.